This T cell receptor beta chain is from a study of T cell responses to AZD1222 COVID-19 vaccine. Regarding the study as a whole: At 160-218 and 743-854, vaccine-associated CD4 TCRs were dominant, and they spanned spike. Breadth and depth of Spike-specific TCRs rose after two AZD1222 doses.

Method: immunoSEQ multiplex PCR; TCRdb's copy keeps in-frame clones and lacks some. Of roughly 100,000 clones in the sample, 91% were seen once. Turning to this clone: No antigen is known for it.

Trimming removed 3 bases at V and 5 bases at J, with 19 bases between. This CDR3 is 16 amino acids long. Germline lookup yields CDR1 KGHSH and CDR2 LQKENI. This chain links TRBV18 with TRBJ1-1; D gene ambiguous. This clonotype was obtained from an adult in good health. The source material was peripheral blood, sampled on day 0 of AZD1222 vaccination. The CDR3 protein is CASSPGRGKVWTEAFF. CDR3 bases: TGTGCCAGCTCACCCGGGCGGGGAAAAGTTTGGACTGAAGCTTTCTTT.